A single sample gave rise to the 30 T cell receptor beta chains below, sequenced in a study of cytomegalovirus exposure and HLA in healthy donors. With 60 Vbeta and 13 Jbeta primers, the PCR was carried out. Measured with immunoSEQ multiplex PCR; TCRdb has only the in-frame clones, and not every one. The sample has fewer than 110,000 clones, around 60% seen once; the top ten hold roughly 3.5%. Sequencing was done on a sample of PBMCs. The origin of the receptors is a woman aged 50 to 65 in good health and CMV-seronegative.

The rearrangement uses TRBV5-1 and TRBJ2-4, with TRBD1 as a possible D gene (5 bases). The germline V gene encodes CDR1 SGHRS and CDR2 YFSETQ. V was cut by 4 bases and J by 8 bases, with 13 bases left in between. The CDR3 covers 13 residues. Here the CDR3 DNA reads TGCGCCAGCAGCCGGAACAGGTGGGACATTCAGTACTTC. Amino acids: CASSRNRWDIQYF.

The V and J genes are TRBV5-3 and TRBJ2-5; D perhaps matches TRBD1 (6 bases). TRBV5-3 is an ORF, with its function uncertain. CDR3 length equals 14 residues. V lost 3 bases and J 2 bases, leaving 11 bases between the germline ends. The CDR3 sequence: CARSSTGRQETQYF. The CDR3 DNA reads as TGTGCCAGAAGCTCTACAGGGCGACAAGAGACCCAGTACTTC.

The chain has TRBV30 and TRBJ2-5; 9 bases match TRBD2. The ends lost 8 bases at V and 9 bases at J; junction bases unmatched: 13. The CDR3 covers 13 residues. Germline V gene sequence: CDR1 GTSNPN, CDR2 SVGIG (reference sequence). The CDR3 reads CALQRGAVEAQYF. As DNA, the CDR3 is TGTGCCCTCCAGCGGGGGGCCGTCGAGGCCCAGTACTTC.

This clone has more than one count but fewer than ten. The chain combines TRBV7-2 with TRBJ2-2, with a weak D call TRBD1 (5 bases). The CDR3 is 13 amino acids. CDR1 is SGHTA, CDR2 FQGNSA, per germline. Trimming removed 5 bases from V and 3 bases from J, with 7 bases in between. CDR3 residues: CASSQGYTGELFF. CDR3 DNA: TGTGCCAGCAGCCAGGGCTACACCGGGGAGCTGTTTTTT. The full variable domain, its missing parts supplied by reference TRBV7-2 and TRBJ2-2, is GAGVSQSPSNKVTEKGKDVELRCDPISGHTALYWYRQSLGQGLEFLIYFQGNSAPDKSGLPSDRFSAERTGGSVSTLTIQRTQQEDSAVYLCASSQGYTGELFFGEGSRLTVL.

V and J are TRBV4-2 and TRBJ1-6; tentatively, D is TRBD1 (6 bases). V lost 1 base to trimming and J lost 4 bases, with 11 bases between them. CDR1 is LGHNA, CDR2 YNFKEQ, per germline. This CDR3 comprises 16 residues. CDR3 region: CASSQGTTGYNSPLHF. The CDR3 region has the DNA TGTGCCAGCAGCCAAGGAACCACAGGGTATAATTCACCCCTCCACTTT.

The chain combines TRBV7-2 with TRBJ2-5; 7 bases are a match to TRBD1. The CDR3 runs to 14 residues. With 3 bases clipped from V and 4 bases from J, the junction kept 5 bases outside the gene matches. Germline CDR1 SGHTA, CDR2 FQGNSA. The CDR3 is CASSFQGGSETQYF. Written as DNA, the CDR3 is TGTGCCAGCAGCTTTCAAGGGGGCTCAGAGACCCAGTACTTC.

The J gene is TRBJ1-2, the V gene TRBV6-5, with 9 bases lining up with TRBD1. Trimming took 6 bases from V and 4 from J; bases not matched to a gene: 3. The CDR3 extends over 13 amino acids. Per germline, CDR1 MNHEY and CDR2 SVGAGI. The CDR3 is CASSAGQGYGYTF. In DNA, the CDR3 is TGTGCCAGCAGCGCGGGACAGGGCTATGGCTACACCTTC.

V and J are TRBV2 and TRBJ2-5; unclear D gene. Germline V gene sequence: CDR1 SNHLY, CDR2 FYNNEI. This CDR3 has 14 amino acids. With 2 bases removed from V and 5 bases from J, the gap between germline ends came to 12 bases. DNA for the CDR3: TGTGCCAGCAGTGAATTATCCCATGCGGAGACCCAGTACTTC. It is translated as CASSELSHAETQYF. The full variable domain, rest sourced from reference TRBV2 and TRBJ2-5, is EPEVTQTPSHQVTQMGQEVILRCVPISNHLYFYWYRQILGQKVEFLVSFYNNEISEKSEIFDDQFSVERPDGSNFTLKIRSTKLEDSAMYFCASSELSHAETQYFGPGTRLLVL.

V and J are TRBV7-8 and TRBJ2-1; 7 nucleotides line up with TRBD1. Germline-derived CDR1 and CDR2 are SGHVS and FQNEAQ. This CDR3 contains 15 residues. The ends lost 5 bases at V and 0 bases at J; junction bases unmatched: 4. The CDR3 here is CASSLGQVSYNEQFF. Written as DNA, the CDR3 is TGTGCCAGCAGCCTCGGACAGGTCTCCTACAATGAGCAGTTCTTC.

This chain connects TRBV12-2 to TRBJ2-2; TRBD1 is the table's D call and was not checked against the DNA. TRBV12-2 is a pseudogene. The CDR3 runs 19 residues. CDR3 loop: CASRGAKQGAERHTGELFF. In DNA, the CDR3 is TGTGCAAGTCGCGGAGCTAAACAGGGGGCCGAGCGACACACCGGGGAGCTGTTTTTT.

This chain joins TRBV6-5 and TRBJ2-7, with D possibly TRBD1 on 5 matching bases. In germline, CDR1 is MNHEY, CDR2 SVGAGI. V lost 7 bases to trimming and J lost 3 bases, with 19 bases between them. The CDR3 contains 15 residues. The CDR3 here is CASKRVVDTYYEQYF. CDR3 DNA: TGTGCCAGCAAAAGGGTCGTGGACACTTACTACGAGCAGTACTTC.

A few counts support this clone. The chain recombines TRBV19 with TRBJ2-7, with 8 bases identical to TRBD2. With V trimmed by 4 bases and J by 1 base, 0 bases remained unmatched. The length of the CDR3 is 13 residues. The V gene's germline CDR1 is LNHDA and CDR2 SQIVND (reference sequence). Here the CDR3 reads CASSSGGSYEQYF. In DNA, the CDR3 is TGTGCCAGTAGTAGCGGGGGGTCCTACGAGCAGTACTTC.

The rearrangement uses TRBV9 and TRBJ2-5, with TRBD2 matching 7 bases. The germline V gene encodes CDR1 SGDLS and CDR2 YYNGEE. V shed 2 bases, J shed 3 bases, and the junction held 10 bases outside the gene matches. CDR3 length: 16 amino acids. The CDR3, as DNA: TGTGCCAGCAGCGTGGGGAGGCGGGAGTCAGAAGAGACCCAGTACTTC. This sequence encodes CASSVGRRESEETQYF.

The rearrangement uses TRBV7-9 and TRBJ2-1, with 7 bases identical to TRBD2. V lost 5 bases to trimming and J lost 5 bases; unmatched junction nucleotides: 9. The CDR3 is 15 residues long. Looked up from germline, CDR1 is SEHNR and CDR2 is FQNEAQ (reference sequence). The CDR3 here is CASSPSGVLDNEQFF. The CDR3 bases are TGTGCCAGCAGCCCGAGCGGGGTCCTTGACAATGAGCAGTTCTTC.

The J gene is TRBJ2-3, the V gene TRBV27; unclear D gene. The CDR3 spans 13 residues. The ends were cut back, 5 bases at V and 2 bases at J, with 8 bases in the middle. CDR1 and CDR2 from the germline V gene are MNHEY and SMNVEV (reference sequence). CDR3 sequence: CASSLINTDTQYF. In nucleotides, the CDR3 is TGTGCCAGCAGTCTAATTAACACAGATACGCAGTATTTT.

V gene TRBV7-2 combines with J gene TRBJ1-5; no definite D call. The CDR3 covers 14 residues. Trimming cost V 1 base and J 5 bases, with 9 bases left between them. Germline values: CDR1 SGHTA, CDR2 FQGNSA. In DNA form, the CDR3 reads TGTGCCAGCAGCTTAGTTTTAGCGGATCAGCCCCAGCATTTT. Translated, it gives CASSLVLADQPQHF. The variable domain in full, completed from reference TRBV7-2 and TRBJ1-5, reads GAGVSQSPSNKVTEKGKDVELRCDPISGHTALYWYRQSLGQGLEFLIYFQGNSAPDKSGLPSDRFSAERTGGSVSTLTIQRTQQEDSAVYLCASSLVLADQPQHFGDGTRLSIL.

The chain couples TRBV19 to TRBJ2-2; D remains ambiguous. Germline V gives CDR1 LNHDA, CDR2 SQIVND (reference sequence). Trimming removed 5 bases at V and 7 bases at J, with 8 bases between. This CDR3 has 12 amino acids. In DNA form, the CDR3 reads TGTGCCAGTAGTCTACTTGGCGGGGAGCTGTTTTTT. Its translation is CASSLLGGELFF.

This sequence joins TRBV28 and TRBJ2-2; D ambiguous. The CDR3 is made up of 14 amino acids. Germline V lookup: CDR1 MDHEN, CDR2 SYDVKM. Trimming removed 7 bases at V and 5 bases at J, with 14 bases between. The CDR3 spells CASIPARGTGELFF. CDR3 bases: TGTGCCAGCATACCGGCCAGAGGAACCGGGGAGCTGTTTTTT. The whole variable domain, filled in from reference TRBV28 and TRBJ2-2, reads DVKVTQSSRYLVKRTGEKVFLECVQDMDHENMFWYRQDPGLGLRLIYFSYDVKMKEKGDIPEGYSVSREKKERFSLILESASTNQTSMYLCASIPARGTGELFFGEGSRLTVL.

The CDR3 region has the DNA TGTGCCAGCAAATCACTAGCGGGAGTGGTAACCGGGGAGCTGTTTTTT. Protein sequence: CASKSLAGVVTGELFF. This rearrangement joins TRBV27 to TRBJ2-2; 11 bases match TRBD2. Trimming cost V 7 bases and J 5 bases; bases outside gene matches: 9. From germline, CDR1 is MNHEY and CDR2 SMNVEV (reference sequence). The CDR3 loop spans 16 amino acids.

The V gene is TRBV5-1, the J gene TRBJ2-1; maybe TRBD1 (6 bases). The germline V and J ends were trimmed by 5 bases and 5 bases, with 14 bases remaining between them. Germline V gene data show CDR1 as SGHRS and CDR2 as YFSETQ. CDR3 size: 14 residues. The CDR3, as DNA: TGCGCCAGCAGTTCGGGTCAGGGGAACAATGAGCAGTTCTTC. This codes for CASSSGQGNNEQFF.

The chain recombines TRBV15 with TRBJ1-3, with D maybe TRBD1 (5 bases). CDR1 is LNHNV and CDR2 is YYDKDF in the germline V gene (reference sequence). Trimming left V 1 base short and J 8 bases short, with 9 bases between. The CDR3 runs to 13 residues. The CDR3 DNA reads TGTGCCACCAGCAGAGGACAGCTTGACACCATATATTTT. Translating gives CATSRGQLDTIYF.

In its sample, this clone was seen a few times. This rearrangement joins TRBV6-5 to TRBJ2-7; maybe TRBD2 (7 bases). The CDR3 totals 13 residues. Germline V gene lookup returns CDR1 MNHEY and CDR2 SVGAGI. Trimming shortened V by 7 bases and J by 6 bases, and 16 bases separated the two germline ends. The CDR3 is CASKRRGLVEQYF. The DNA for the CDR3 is TGTGCCAGCAAGCGGCGGGGGCTGGTCGAGCAGTACTTC.

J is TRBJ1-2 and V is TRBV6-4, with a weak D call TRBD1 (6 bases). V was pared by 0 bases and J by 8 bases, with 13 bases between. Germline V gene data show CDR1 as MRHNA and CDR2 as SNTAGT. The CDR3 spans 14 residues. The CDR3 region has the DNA TGTGCCAGCAGTGACTCTAACAGGGCGCGGGGCTACACCTTC. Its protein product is CASSDSNRARGYTF.

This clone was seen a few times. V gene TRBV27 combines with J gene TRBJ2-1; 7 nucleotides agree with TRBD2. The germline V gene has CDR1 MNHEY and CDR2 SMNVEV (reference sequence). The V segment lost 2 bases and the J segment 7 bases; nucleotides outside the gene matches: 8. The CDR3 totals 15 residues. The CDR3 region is CASSLNLLGGNEQFF. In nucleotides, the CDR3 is TGTGCCAGCAGTTTAAATCTTCTCGGGGGGAATGAGCAGTTCTTC.

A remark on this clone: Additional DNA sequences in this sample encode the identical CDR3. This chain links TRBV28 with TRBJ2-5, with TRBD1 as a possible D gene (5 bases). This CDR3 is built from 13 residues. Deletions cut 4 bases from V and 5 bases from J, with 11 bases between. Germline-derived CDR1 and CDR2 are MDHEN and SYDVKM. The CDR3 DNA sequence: TGTGCCAGCAGTTCAGGGTTTTGGGAGACCCAGTACTTC. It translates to CASSSGFWETQYF.

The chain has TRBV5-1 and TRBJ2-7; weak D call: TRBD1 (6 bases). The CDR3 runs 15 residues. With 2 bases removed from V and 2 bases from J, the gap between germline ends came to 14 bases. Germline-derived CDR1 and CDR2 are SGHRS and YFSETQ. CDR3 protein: CASSLMAGATYEQYF. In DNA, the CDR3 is TGCGCCAGCAGCTTAATGGCAGGGGCCACCTACGAGCAGTACTTC.

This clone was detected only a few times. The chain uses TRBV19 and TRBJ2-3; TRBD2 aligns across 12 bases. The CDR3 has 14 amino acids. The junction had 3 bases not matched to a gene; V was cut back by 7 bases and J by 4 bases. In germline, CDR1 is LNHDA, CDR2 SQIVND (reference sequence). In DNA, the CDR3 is TGTGCCAGTACGAGACTAGCGGGGGCAGATACGCAGTATTTT. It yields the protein CASTRLAGADTQYF.

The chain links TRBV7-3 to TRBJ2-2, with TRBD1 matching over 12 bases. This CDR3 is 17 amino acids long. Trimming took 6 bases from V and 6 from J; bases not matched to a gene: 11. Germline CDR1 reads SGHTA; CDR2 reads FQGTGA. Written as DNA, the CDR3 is TGTGCCAGCAGACCATATACCGGGACAGGGGGCCCCGGGGAGCTGTTTTTT. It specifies CASRPYTGTGGPGELFF. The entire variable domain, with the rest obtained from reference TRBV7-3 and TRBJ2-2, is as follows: GAGVSQTPSNKVTEKGKYVELRCDPISGHTALYWYRQSLGQGPEFLIYFQGTGAADDSGLPNDRFFAVRPEGSVSTLKIQRTERGDSAVYLCASRPYTGTGGPGELFFGEGSRLTVL.

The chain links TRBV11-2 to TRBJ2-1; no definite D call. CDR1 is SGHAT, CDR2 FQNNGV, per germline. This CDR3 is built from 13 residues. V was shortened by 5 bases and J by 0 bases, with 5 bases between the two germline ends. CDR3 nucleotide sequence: TGTGCCAGCAGCCCCGGCTCCTACAATGAGCAGTTCTTC. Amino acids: CASSPGSYNEQFF.

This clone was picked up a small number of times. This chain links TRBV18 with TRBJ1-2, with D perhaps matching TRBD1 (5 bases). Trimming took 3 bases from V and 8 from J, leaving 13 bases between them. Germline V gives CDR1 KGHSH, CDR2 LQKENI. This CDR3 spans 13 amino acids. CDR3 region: CASSPTDMGGYTF. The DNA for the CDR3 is TGTGCCAGCTCACCGACGGACATGGGGGGCTACACCTTC.